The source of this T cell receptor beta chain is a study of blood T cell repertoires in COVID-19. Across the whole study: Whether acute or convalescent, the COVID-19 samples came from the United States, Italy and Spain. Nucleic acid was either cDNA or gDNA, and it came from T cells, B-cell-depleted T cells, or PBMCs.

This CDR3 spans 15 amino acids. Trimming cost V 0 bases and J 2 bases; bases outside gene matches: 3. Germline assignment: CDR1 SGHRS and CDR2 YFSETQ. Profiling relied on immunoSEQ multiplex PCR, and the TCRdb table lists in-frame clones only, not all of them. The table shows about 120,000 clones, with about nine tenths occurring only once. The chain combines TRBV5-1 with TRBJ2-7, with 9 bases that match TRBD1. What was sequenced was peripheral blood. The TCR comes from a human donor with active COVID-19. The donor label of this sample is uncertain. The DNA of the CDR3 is TGCGCCAGCAGCTTGGCGGGACAGGGAACCTACGAGCAGTACTTC. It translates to CASSLAGQGTYEQYF.